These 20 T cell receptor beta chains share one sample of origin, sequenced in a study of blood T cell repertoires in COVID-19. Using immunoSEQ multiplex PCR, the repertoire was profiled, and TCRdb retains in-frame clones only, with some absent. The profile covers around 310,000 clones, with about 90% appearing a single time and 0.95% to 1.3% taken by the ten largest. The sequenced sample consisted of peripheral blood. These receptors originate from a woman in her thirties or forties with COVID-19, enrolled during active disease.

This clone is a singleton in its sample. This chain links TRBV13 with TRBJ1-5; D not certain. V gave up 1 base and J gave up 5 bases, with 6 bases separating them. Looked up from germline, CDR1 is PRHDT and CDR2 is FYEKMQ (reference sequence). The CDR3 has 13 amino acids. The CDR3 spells CASSLERDQPQHF. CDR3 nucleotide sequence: TGTGCCAGCAGCTTAGAACGGGATCAGCCCCAGCATTTT.

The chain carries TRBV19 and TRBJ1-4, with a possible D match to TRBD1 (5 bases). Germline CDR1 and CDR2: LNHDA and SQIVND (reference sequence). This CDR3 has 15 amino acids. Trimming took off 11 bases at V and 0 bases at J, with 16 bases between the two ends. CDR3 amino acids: CASRGGSATNEKLFF. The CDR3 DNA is TGTGCCTCCCGGGGGGGATCCGCAACTAATGAAAAACTGTTTTTT.

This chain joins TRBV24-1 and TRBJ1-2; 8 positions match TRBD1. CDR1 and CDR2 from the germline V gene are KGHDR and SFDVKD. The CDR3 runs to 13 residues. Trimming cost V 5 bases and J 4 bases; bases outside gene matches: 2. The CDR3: CATSAGGAYGYTF. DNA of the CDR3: TGTGCCACCAGTGCAGGGGGCGCCTATGGCTACACCTTC.

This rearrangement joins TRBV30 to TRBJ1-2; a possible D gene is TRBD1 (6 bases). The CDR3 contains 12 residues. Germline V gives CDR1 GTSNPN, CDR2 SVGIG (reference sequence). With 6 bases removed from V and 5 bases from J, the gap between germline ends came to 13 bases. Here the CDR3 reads CACRQGNYGYTF. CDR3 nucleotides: TGTGCCTGCCGTCAGGGGAATTATGGCTACACCTTC.

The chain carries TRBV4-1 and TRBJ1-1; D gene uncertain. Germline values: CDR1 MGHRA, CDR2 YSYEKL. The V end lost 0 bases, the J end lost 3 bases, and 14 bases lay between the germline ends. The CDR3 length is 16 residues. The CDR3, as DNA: TGCGCCAGCAGCCAAGATCGGGGTGAAAAGGACACTGAAGCTTTCTTT. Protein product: CASSQDRGEKDTEAFF.

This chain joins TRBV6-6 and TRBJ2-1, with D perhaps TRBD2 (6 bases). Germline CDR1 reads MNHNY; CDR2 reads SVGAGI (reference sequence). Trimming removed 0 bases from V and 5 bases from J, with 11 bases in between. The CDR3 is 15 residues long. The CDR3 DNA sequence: TGTGCCAGCAGTTACTCGGGACTTTTTAACAATGAGCAGTTCTTC. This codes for CASSYSGLFNNEQFF.

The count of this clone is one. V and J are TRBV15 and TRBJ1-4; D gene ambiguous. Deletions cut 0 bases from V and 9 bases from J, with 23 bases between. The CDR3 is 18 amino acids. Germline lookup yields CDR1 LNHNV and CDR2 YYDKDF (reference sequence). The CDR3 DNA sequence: TGTGCCACCAGCAGAGAAGACTTCGACCCCCAGCAGATGAAAAAACTGTTTTTT. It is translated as CATSREDFDPQQMKKLFF. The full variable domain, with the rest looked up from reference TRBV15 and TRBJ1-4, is DAMVIQNPRYQVTQFGKPVTLSCSQTLNHNVMYWYQQKSSQAPKLLFHYYDKDFNNEADTPDNFQSRRPNTSFCFLDIRSPGLGDTAMYLCATSREDFDPQQMKKLFFGSGTQLSVL.

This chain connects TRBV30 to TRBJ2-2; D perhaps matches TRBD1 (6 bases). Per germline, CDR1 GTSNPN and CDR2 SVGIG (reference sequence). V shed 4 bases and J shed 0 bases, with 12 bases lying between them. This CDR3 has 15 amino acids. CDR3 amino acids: CAWTSGTPNTGELFF. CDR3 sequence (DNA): TGTGCCTGGACCTCCGGGACACCGAACACCGGGGAGCTGTTTTTT.

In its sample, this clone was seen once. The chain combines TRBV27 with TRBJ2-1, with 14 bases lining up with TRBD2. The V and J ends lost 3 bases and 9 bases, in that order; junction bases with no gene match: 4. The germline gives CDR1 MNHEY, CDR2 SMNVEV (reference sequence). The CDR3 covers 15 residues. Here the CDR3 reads CASSFGTSGSGEQFF. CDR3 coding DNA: TGTGCCAGCAGTTTCGGGACTAGCGGGAGTGGTGAGCAGTTCTTC.

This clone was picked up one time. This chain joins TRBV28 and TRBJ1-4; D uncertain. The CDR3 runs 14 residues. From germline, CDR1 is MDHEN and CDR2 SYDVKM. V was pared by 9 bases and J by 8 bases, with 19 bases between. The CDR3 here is CASQRGPFEEKLFF. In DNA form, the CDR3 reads TGTGCCAGTCAAAGAGGGCCCTTCGAAGAAAAACTGTTTTTT.

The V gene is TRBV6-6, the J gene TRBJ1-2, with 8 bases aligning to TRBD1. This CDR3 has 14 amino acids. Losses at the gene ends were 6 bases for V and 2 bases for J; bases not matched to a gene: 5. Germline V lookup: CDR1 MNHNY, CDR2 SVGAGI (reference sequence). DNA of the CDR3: TGTGCCAGCAGCTCACAGGGGGTAAACTATGGCTACACCTTC. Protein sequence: CASSSQGVNYGYTF.

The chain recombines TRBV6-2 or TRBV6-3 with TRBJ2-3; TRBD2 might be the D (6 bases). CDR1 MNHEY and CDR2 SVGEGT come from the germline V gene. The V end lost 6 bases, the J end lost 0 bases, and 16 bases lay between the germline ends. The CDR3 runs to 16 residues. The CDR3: CASSNSRGSSTDTQYF. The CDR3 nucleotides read TGTGCCAGCAGCAATTCTCGGGGGTCCAGCACAGATACGCAGTATTTT.

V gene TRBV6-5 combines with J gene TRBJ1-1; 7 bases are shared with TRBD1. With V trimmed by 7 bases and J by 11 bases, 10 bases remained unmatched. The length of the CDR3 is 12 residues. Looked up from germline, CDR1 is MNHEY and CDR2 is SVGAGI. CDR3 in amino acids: CASNQRTGPAFF. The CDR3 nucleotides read TGTGCCAGCAACCAAAGGACAGGTCCGGCTTTCTTT.

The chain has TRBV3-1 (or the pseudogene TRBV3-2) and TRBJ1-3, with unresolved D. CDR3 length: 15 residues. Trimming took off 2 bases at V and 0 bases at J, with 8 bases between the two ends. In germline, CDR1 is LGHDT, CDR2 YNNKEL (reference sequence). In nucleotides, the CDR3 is TGTGCCAGCAGCCAACAGGTGATCTCTGGAAACACCATATATTTT. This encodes CASSQQVISGNTIYF.

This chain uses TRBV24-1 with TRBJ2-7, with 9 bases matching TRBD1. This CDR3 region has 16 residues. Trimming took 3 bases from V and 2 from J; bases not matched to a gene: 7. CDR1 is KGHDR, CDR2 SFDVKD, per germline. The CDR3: CATSDPGTGNPYEQYF. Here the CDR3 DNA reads TGTGCCACCAGTGATCCCGGGACAGGGAACCCCTACGAGCAGTACTTC.

The CDR3: CASRQTDTQYF. DNA of the CDR3: TGTGCCAGCAGACAGACAGATACGCAGTATTTT. This chain uses TRBV7-3 with TRBJ2-3; no definite D call. Trimming left V 6 bases short and J 3 bases short, with 4 bases between. This CDR3 has 11 amino acids. The V gene's germline CDR1 is SGHTA and CDR2 FQGTGA.

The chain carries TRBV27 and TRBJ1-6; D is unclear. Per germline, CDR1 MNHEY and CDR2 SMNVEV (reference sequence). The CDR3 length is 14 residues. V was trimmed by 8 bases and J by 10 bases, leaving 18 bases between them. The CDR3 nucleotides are TGTGCCAGCGGCCCCAGAAGGGAGAAATCACCCCTCCACTTT. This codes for CASGPRREKSPLHF.

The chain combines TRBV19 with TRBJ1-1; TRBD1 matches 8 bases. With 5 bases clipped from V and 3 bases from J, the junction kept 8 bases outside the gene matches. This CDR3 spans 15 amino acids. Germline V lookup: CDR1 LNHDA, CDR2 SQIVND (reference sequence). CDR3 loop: CASSEDRVKDTEAFF. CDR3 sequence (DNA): TGTGCCAGTAGTGAGGACAGGGTGAAGGACACTGAAGCTTTCTTT.

The CDR3, as DNA: TGCAGCGTTGGTCCCGGGGGAAACTACGAGCAGTACTTC. The encoded protein is CSVGPGGNYEQYF. The chain employs TRBV29-1 and TRBJ2-7; D is perhaps TRBD2 (6 bases). V shed 4 bases and J shed 3 bases, with 13 bases lying between them. CDR1 SQVTM and CDR2 ANQGSEA come from the germline V gene. This CDR3 contains 13 residues.

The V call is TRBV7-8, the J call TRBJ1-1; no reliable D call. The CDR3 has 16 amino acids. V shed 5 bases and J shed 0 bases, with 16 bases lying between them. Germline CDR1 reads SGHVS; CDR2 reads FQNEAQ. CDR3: CASSRVSDIMNTEAFF. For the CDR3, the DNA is TGTGCCAGCAGCCGAGTCTCCGACATAATGAACACTGAAGCTTTCTTT. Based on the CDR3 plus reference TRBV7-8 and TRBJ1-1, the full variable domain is GAGVSQSPRYKVAKRGQDVALRCDPISGHVSLFWYQQALGQGPEFLTYFQNEAQLDKSGLPSDRFFAERPEGSVSTLKIQRTQQEDSAVYLCASSRVSDIMNTEAFFGQGTRLTVV.